This is a list of T cell receptor beta chains from one sample in a study of shared clonotypes between healthy human individuals. Using immunoSEQ multiplex PCR, the repertoire was profiled, and TCRdb retains in-frame clones only, with some absent. The sample shows 2 million to 2.5 million clones, about 92% of them seen only once. Sequencing was done on a sample of naive CD4+ T cells from PBMCs. The source is a man aged 18 to 29 in good health. Some clones in this sample may be carry-over from other donors' samples. The CDR3 runs from the conserved cysteine through the conserved F or W. Fields, in order: D gene, V gene, J gene, clone size, CDR3 DNA, CDR3 protein. The D gene is left open where the match is weak. Not every row has a clone size; where given, it reads once, few, many or a size class.

d_gene: NA
v_gene: TRBV18
j_gene: TRBJ2-3
abundance: NA
CDR3nt: TGTGCCAGCTCCCAAGGGCAGGGGCGGGCCGATACGCAGTATTTT
CDR3aa: CASSQGQGRADTQYF

d_gene: TRBD2
v_gene: TRBV7-9
j_gene: TRBJ2-3
abundance: NA
CDR3nt: TGTGCCAGCAGCTCCCCGGGACTAGCGGGAGGCACAGATACGCAGTATTTT
CDR3aa: CASSSPGLAGGTDTQYF

d_gene: NA
v_gene: TRBV29-1
j_gene: TRBJ2-6
abundance: NA
CDR3nt: TGCAGCGTTGTGGGATCTCCCTCTGGGGCCAACGTCCTGACTTTC
CDR3aa: CSVVGSPSGANVLTF

d_gene: NA
v_gene: TRBV5-1
j_gene: TRBJ1-1
abundance: NA
CDR3nt: TGCGCCAGCAGCTTTGAGACGAGGAACACTGAAGCTTTCTTT
CDR3aa: CASSFETRNTEAFF

d_gene: NA
v_gene: TRBV7-2
j_gene: TRBJ2-7
abundance: NA
CDR3nt: TGTGCCAGCAGCTTATTCGCAGGGATCTACGAGCAGTACTTC
CDR3aa: CASSLFAGIYEQYF

d_gene: NA
v_gene: TRBV6-4
j_gene: TRBJ1-2
abundance: NA
CDR3nt: TGTGCCAGCAGGGCCGGGGACGGGCGAGGGGGCTACACCTTC
CDR3aa: CASRAGDGRGGYTF

d_gene: NA
v_gene: TRBV6-1
j_gene: TRBJ2-5
abundance: NA
CDR3nt: TGTGCCAGCACCGGAGGGCCAGCGGAGACCCAGTACTTC
CDR3aa: CASTGGPAETQYF

d_gene: TRBD1
v_gene: TRBV14
j_gene: TRBJ1-2
abundance: NA
CDR3nt: TGTGCCAGCAGCCCCCAGGGGGTAGGTGGCTACACCTTC
CDR3aa: CASSPQGVGGYTF

d_gene: TRBD1
v_gene: TRBV6-5
j_gene: TRBJ2-3
abundance: NA
CDR3nt: TGTGCCAGCAGTTACCACGGGACAGGCACAGATACGCAGTATTTT
CDR3aa: CASSYHGTGTDTQYF

d_gene: NA
v_gene: TRBV4-1
j_gene: TRBJ1-5
abundance: NA
CDR3nt: TGCGCCAGCAGCCAAGGATCGAGGGGGGATCAGCCCCAGCATTTT
CDR3aa: CASSQGSRGDQPQHF

d_gene: NA
v_gene: TRBV30
j_gene: TRBJ1-2
abundance: NA
CDR3nt: TGTGCCTGGAAAAAACCAGGGAGTTTCTATGGCTACACCTTC
CDR3aa: CAWKKPGSFYGYTF

d_gene: NA
v_gene: TRBV9
j_gene: TRBJ2-5
abundance: NA
CDR3nt: TGTGCCAGCAACAACTACAGGGGGGGTCGGGAGACCCAGTACTTC
CDR3aa: CASNNYRGGRETQYF

d_gene: NA
v_gene: TRBV10-2
j_gene: TRBJ2-2
abundance: NA
CDR3nt: TGCGCCAGCAGTGAGTTCGGTGGGGGCGCCGGGGAGCTGTTTTTT
CDR3aa: CASSEFGGGAGELFF

d_gene: NA
v_gene: TRBV7-2
j_gene: TRBJ1-1
abundance: NA
CDR3nt: TGTGCCAGCAGCCCGGGCCCTCCTGGTAGGGCTTTCTTT
CDR3aa: CASSPGPPGRAFF

d_gene: NA
v_gene: TRBV9
j_gene: TRBJ1-1
abundance: NA
CDR3nt: TGTGCCAGCAGCCCCGTGGGGAGCGCTGAAGCTTTCTTT
CDR3aa: CASSPVGSAEAFF

d_gene: NA
v_gene: TRBV28
j_gene: TRBJ1-2
abundance: NA
CDR3nt: TGTGCCAGCAGTGCTGGGGAGGCCTATGGCTACACCTTC
CDR3aa: CASSAGEAYGYTF

d_gene: TRBD1
v_gene: TRBV15
j_gene: TRBJ2-7
abundance: NA
CDR3nt: TGTGCCACCAGCAGAGATCCGACAGGGGGCTGGTACGAGCAGTACTTC
CDR3aa: CATSRDPTGGWYEQYF

d_gene: NA
v_gene: TRBV5-6
j_gene: TRBJ2-1
abundance: NA
CDR3nt: TGTGCCAGCAGCTTGGGAGTGACCGCCACGGGGGACTCCTACAATGAGCAGTTCTTC
CDR3aa: CASSLGVTATGDSYNEQFF

d_gene: TRBD1
v_gene: TRBV5-1
j_gene: TRBJ1-1
abundance: NA
CDR3nt: TGCGCCAGCAGCTCCTTTTGGGGACAGGAAAGCGAAGCTTTCTTT
CDR3aa: CASSSFWGQESEAFF

d_gene: NA
v_gene: TRBV7-2
j_gene: TRBJ1-5
abundance: once
CDR3nt: TGTGCCAGCAGCCCGAGTCACGGACTGAGGCAGCCCCAGCATTTT
CDR3aa: CASSPSHGLRQPQHF

d_gene: TRBD2
v_gene: TRBV5-1
j_gene: TRBJ2-1
abundance: NA
CDR3nt: TGCGCCAGCAGCTCGACAGGGACTAGCGATGAGCAGTTCTTC
CDR3aa: CASSSTGTSDEQFF

d_gene: NA
v_gene: TRBV5-5
j_gene: TRBJ2-1
abundance: NA
CDR3nt: TGTGCCAGCAGCTTGGTCGGGAACTCCTACAATGAGCAGTTCTTC
CDR3aa: CASSLVGNSYNEQFF

d_gene: NA
v_gene: TRBV1
j_gene: TRBJ1-2
abundance: NA
CDR3nt: TGCACCAGCAGCCAAGAATCGGCGGGGGGCCGGGGCTACACCTTC
CDR3aa: CTSSQESAGGRGYTF

d_gene: NA
v_gene: TRBV28
j_gene: TRBJ1-2
abundance: NA
CDR3nt: TGTGCCAGCAGTTTTTTTCCAAGCCTGTCGGACTATGGCTACACCTTC
CDR3aa: CASSFFPSLSDYGYTF

d_gene: TRBD1
v_gene: TRBV28
j_gene: TRBJ2-7
abundance: NA
CDR3nt: TGTGCCAGCAGCCGACGGGGACAGGCCCCCTACGAGCAGTACTTC
CDR3aa: CASSRRGQAPYEQYF

d_gene: TRBD1
v_gene: TRBV5-1
j_gene: TRBJ1-2
abundance: NA
CDR3nt: TGCGCCAGCAGCCGGGGCACCAGGGGGAACTATGGCTACACCTTC
CDR3aa: CASSRGTRGNYGYTF

d_gene: TRBD2
v_gene: TRBV19
j_gene: TRBJ2-1
abundance: NA
CDR3nt: TGTGCCAGTAGTAATCATCGTACGGGAAAGCGGGAGGAGGGTGAGCAGTTCTTC
CDR3aa: CASSNHRTGKREEGEQFF

d_gene: TRBD1
v_gene: TRBV19
j_gene: TRBJ2-3
abundance: NA
CDR3nt: TGTGCCAGTAGCCCCCGGGACAGGGCGGCAGATACGCAGTATTTT
CDR3aa: CASSPRDRAADTQYF

d_gene: TRBD1
v_gene: TRBV28
j_gene: TRBJ1-5
abundance: NA
CDR3nt: TGTGCCAGCCGCCAACGACAGGGGGGATATCAGCCCCAGCATTTT
CDR3aa: CASRQRQGGYQPQHF

d_gene: TRBD1
v_gene: TRBV28
j_gene: TRBJ1-2
abundance: once
CDR3nt: TGTGCCAGCAGACCTGAGGGAAGGGGGCCTAACTATGGCTACACCTTC
CDR3aa: CASRPEGRGPNYGYTF

d_gene: NA
v_gene: TRBV6-1
j_gene: TRBJ1-2
abundance: NA
CDR3nt: TGTGCCAGCAGTGAAACACCGTATAACTATGGCTACACCTTC
CDR3aa: CASSETPYNYGYTF

d_gene: NA
v_gene: TRBV5-1
j_gene: TRBJ1-2
abundance: few
CDR3nt: TGCGCCAGCAGCTTGGCCGGGGATGGGTCCTATGGCTACACCTTC
CDR3aa: CASSLAGDGSYGYTF